This TCR beta chain was captured by sequencing in a study of early T cells in non-severe SARS-CoV-2 infection. This CDR3 contains 14 residues. Germline V gives CDR1 MNHEY, CDR2 SVGAGI. The trim removed 5 bases at V and 4 bases at J, leaving 6 bases unmatched. Individual cDNA molecules were tagged with unique molecular identifiers. In TCRdb, the 5' RACE reads were re-called with MiXCR into one record per CDR3 protein. The table shows 60,000 or so distinct CDR3 sequences, with around 9% occurring only once. Study-wide findings and caveats: The study's VDJdb matching favored anti-spike CD8 responses and missed private and CD4 specificities.

This clonotype was counted many times. Its target is not known. This chain joins TRBV6-5 and TRBJ2-5; 8 bases match TRBD1. This receptor was obtained from an adult who was a healthcare worker with PCR-confirmed SARS-CoV-2 infection or an uninfected control (not recorded which). Sequencing was performed on whole blood. CDR3: CASSTPDRAETQYF. The CDR3 nucleotides read TGTGCCAGCAGTACTCCGGACAGGGCAGAGACCCAGTACTTC.